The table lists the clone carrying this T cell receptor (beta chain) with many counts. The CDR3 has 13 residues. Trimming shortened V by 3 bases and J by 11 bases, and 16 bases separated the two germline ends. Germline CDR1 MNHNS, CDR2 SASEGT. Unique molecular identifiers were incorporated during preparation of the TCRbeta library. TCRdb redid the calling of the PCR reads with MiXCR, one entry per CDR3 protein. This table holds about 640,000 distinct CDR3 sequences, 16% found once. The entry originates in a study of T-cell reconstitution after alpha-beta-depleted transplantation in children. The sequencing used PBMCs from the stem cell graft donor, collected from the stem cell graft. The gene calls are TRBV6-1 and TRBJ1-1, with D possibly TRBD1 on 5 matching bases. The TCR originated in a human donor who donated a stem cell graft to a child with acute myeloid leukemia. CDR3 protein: CASSEREGLRAFF. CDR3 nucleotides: TGTGCCAGCAGTGAGCGAGAGGGACTTAGGGCTTTCTTT.